This T cell receptor (delta chain) is from a study of gamma delta lymphoproliferative disorders and STAT genes. Study background: Each gamma-chain library started from at least 50 ng of genomic DNA, using the LymphoTrack Dx TCRG Assay. Delta libraries were made per EuroClonality-NGS working group procedure.

The receptor sequences were amplified from genomic DNA of peripheral blood mononuclear cells. All samples were taken off therapy or before therapy. The CDR3 length is 14 residues. Per germline, CDR1 TVYSNPD and CDR2 GDNSRS (reference sequence). TCRdb reapplied CATT to the multiplex PCR reads. The sample shows about 1,400 delta-chain clones, under 3% of them seen only once. As concerns this clone: It differs at one base from a far larger clone, so likely a read error. In the same sample, other DNA sequences code for this CDR3.

The sample comprised blood. The V call is TRDV3, the J call TRDJ1; TRDD3 aligns across 12 bases. The origin of this receptor is a human donor with gamma-delta T-cell large granular lymphocyte leukemia. The CDR3 loop is CASTRPVLGDTLIF. CDR3 bases: TGTGCCTCTACACGCCCAGTACTGGGGGATACCCTCATATTT.